Below, 31 T cell receptor beta chains from the same sample are listed, as sequenced in a study of blood T cell repertoires in COVID-19. Repertoires were generated with immunoSEQ multiplex PCR, while TCRdb's copy carries only in-frame clones and drops some. Here the sample spans about 140,000 clones, nearly 80% being singletons. Sample: PBMCs or T cells enriched from blood (not recorded which). These receptors were obtained from a woman in her forties or fifties who had recovered from COVID-19.

The chain joins TRBV5-5 to TRBJ1-3; weak D call: TRBD1 (6 bases). Germline CDR1 reads SGHKS; CDR2 reads YYEKEE (reference sequence). Trimming removed 4 bases from V and 0 bases from J, with 11 bases in between. This CDR3 has 15 amino acids. The CDR3 here is CASSRQANSGNTIYF. The CDR3 DNA reads as TGTGCCAGCAGCCGACAGGCTAACTCTGGAAACACCATATATTTT.

The chain combines TRBV6-5 with TRBJ1-5, with TRBD1 as a possible D gene (5 bases). V was clipped by 6 bases and J by 5 bases, with 8 bases between them. In germline, CDR1 is MNHEY, CDR2 SVGAGI. The CDR3 length is 12 residues. CDR3 sequence reads: CASRTVDQPQHF. CDR3 DNA sequence: TGTGCCAGCAGGACAGTGGATCAGCCCCAGCATTTT.

This clone has only a few counts. The rearrangement uses TRBV6-5 and TRBJ1-5, with 12 bases lining up with TRBD1. The CDR3 spans 15 residues. Trimming took 4 bases from V and 6 from J; bases not matched to a gene: 4. The germline V gene has CDR1 MNHEY and CDR2 SVGAGI. CDR3 in DNA: TGTGCCAGCAGTTTGGGACAGGGGGCAGGTCAGCCCCAGCATTTT. Its protein is CASSLGQGAGQPQHF.

About this clone: The same CDR3 can be traced to other DNA sequences in this sample. The chain links TRBV12-5 to TRBJ1-2, with no clear D. This CDR3 contains 12 residues. Germline assignment: CDR1 LGHNT and CDR2 FRNRAP. The V gene lost 3 bases and the J gene lost 0 bases, with 2 bases spanning the gap. The CDR3 spells CASGFSNYGYTF. CDR3 DNA sequence: TGTGCTAGTGGTTTCTCTAACTATGGCTACACCTTC.

This sequence joins TRBV5-6 and TRBJ1-1, with a possible D match to TRBD1 (5 bases). Deletions cut 2 bases from V and 10 bases from J, with 9 bases between. The CDR3 runs to 11 residues. Germline V gene lookup returns CDR1 SGHDT and CDR2 YYEEEE. The CDR3 DNA follows: TGTGCCAGCAGCTTAAGGGGCGGAGCTTTCTTT. This codes for CASSLRGGAFF. Combining the CDR3 with reference TRBV5-6 and TRBJ1-1 gives the whole variable domain DAGVTQSPTHLIKTRGQQVTLRCSPKSGHDTVSWYQQALGQGPQFIFQYYEEEERQRGNFPDRFSGHQFPNYSSELNVNALLLGDSALYLCASSLRGGAFFGQGTRLTVV.

The chain employs TRBV27 and TRBJ2-7, with a possible D match to TRBD1 (6 bases). The CDR3 sequence is 13 residues long. Germline V gene lookup returns CDR1 MNHEY and CDR2 SMNVEV (reference sequence). Trimming left V 6 bases short and J 4 bases short, with 13 bases between. CDR3 amino acids: CASRGSGHYEQYF. The CDR3, as DNA: TGTGCCAGCAGGGGGTCGGGACATTACGAGCAGTACTTC.

V and J are TRBV10-2 and TRBJ2-2; D perhaps matches TRBD1 (5 bases). Trimming removed 3 bases at V and 6 bases at J, with 8 bases between. The CDR3 runs 13 residues. CDR1 WSHSY and CDR2 SAAADI come from the germline V gene. The CDR3 DNA sequence: TGCGCCAGCAGTGATCAGGGCGCCGGGGAGCTGTTTTTT. Amino acids: CASSDQGAGELFF.

The chain links TRBV4-2 to TRBJ2-7, with D maybe TRBD2 (5 bases). The CDR3 covers 13 residues. V dropped 1 base and J dropped 3 bases, with 7 bases sitting between them. Germline CDR1 reads LGHNA; CDR2 reads YNFKEQ. CDR3 in DNA: TGTGCCAGCAGCCAAGGAGGGTACTACGAGCAGTACTTC. Its translation: CASSQGGYYEQYF.

J is TRBJ2-3 and V is TRBV11-3; TRBD1 agrees at 7 bases. CDR1 and CDR2 (germline): SGHNT, YENEEA. V was pared by 5 bases and J by 2 bases, with 13 bases of the junction left unmatched. The CDR3 covers 17 residues. CDR3 region: CASSLPPGRGNTDTQYF. DNA of the CDR3: TGTGCCAGCAGCCTCCCCCCGGGCAGGGGGAACACAGATACGCAGTATTTT.

CDR3 loop: CASRTGTGRTDTQYF. As DNA, the CDR3 is TGTGCCAGCAGGACCGGGACTGGTCGCACAGATACGCAGTATTTT. The chain uses TRBV7-2 and TRBJ2-3; TRBD2 is a possible D gene (6 bases). Germline CDR1 reads SGHTA; CDR2 reads FQGNSA. CDR3 size: 15 residues. V was clipped by 6 bases and J by 1 base, with 14 bases between them.

V and J are TRBV29-1 and TRBJ1-5; D is possibly TRBD1 (6 bases). The V end lost 5 bases, the J end lost 0 bases, and 11 bases lay between the germline ends. This CDR3 spans 14 amino acids. Germline loops: CDR1 SQVTM, CDR2 ANQGSEA. CDR3 in amino acids: CSVRGDTSNQPQHF. The CDR3 bases are TGCAGCGTTCGAGGGGACACTAGCAATCAGCCCCAGCATTTT.

The rearrangement links TRBV27 to TRBJ2-3, with TRBD1 matching over 12 bases. The J segment lost 5 bases and the V segment lost 2 bases, leaving 8 bases of the junction unmatched. Per germline, CDR1 MNHEY and CDR2 SMNVEV (reference sequence). The CDR3 length is 17 residues. The CDR3 sequence: CASSLGRGTGGLDTQYF. The DNA for the CDR3 is TGTGCCAGCAGTTTAGGTAGGGGGACAGGGGGCCTAGATACGCAGTATTTT.

The chain has TRBV6-5 and TRBJ1-5; 7 bases fit TRBD1. Unmatched junction bases numbered 9, after V lost 6 bases and J lost 7 bases. CDR3 size: 14 residues. Germline-derived CDR1 and CDR2 are MNHEY and SVGAGI. CDR3 residues: CASRARGGAQPQHF. CDR3 nucleotide sequence: TGTGCCAGCAGGGCGAGAGGGGGCGCGCAGCCCCAGCATTTT.

The J gene is TRBJ2-7, the V gene TRBV4-2; maybe TRBD1 (6 bases). Germline CDR1 is LGHNA and CDR2 is YNFKEQ. Trimming took off 4 bases at V and 3 bases at J, with 16 bases between the two ends. The CDR3 loop spans 15 amino acids. CDR3 sequence (DNA): TGTGCCAGCAGCCCCCAGCGGACAGCTGACTACGAGCAGTACTTC. It codes for CASSPQRTADYEQYF.

The gene calls are TRBV19 and TRBJ1-6, with 10 bases aligning to TRBD1. In germline, CDR1 is LNHDA, CDR2 SQIVND (reference sequence). This CDR3 has 16 amino acids. J was trimmed by 7 bases and V by 6 bases; bases with no gene match: 9. The chain's CDR3 is CASRTGTGAPNSPLHF. CDR3 DNA: TGTGCCAGTAGAACCGGGACAGGGGCTCCCAATTCACCCCTCCACTTT.

This clone appeared a single time. The chain carries TRBV19 and TRBJ2-6, with TRBD1 identical over 12 bases. Germline CDR1 LNHDA, CDR2 SQIVND (reference sequence). Trimming at V came to 7 bases and at J to 0 bases, leaving 7 bases not matched to a gene. This CDR3 has 18 amino acids. CDR3 protein: CASTRGQGAPSGANVLTF. CDR3 in DNA: TGTGCCAGTACCCGGGGACAGGGGGCCCCCTCTGGGGCCAACGTCCTGACTTTC.

The chain carries TRBV21-1 and TRBJ1-1; the table's TRBD1 call for D was not verified on the DNA. TRBV21-1 is described as a pseudogene. This CDR3 has 14 amino acids. CDR3 nucleotide sequence: TGTGCCAGCAGCATCCGGACAGTGAACACTGAAGCTTTCTTT. Encoded protein: CASSIRTVNTEAFF.

The rearrangement links TRBV25-1 to TRBJ1-3, with a tentative D call TRBD1 (6 bases). Trimming took 6 bases from V and 0 from J, leaving 15 bases between them. Germline values: CDR1 MGHDK, CDR2 SYGVNS. The CDR3 length is 16 residues. The CDR3 here is CASSELTGTSGNTIYF. CDR3 DNA sequence: TGTGCCAGCAGCGAACTTACAGGGACCTCTGGAAACACCATATATTTT.

This chain links TRBV7-8 with TRBJ2-1; tentative D call: TRBD1 (6 bases). Germline loops: CDR1 SGHVS, CDR2 FQNEAQ. V lost 5 bases, J lost 3 bases, and 17 bases lay in between. The CDR3 has 16 residues. The CDR3 DNA is TGTGCCAGCAGCCTCGAGGGGGACGACTTCTACAATGAGCAGTTCTTC. As protein: CASSLEGDDFYNEQFF. Drawing the rest from reference TRBV7-8 and TRBJ2-1, the complete variable domain is GAGVSQSPRYKVAKRGQDVALRCDPISGHVSLFWYQQALGQGPEFLTYFQNEAQLDKSGLPSDRFFAERPEGSVSTLKIQRTQQEDSAVYLCASSLEGDDFYNEQFFGPGTRLTVL.

This clone was detected only once. The chain links TRBV28 to TRBJ2-5; the D gene is possibly TRBD1 (5 bases). Germline CDR1 is MDHEN and CDR2 is SYDVKM. The CDR3 loop spans 15 amino acids. Deletions cut 1 base from V and 5 bases from J, with 14 bases between. Here the CDR3 DNA reads TGTGCCAGCAGTTTATTAAAGGGGTTGGGGGAGACCCAGTACTTC. It is translated as CASSLLKGLGETQYF.

The chain carries TRBV7-8 and TRBJ1-3; D gene unclear. This CDR3 is 12 amino acids long. Germline values: CDR1 SGHVS, CDR2 FQNEAQ. With 3 bases removed from V and 7 bases from J, the gap between germline ends came to 7 bases. CDR3 sequence: CASSFVRNTIYF. CDR3 DNA sequence: TGTGCCAGCAGCTTCGTCCGGAACACCATATATTTT.

The chain has TRBV7-9 and TRBJ2-2; 9 bases match TRBD1. Per germline, CDR1 SEHNR and CDR2 FQNEAQ (reference sequence). This CDR3 is 16 amino acids long. V was clipped by 5 bases and J by 7 bases; unmatched bases: 11. As DNA, the CDR3 is TGTGCCAGCAGCCCCGCCGGGACAGGGAACGGCGGGGAGCTGTTTTTT. Its translation: CASSPAGTGNGGELFF.

The gene calls are TRBV9 and TRBJ2-2, with a possible D match to TRBD2 (5 bases). Germline CDR1 SGDLS, CDR2 YYNGEE. The V and J ends lost 3 bases and 1 base respectively, with 10 bases between them. This CDR3 comprises 15 residues. The CDR3 loop reads CASSALAGNTGELFF. The CDR3 bases are TGTGCCAGCAGCGCCCTTGCGGGGAACACCGGGGAGCTGTTTTTT.

In this sample, this clone turned up once. This rearrangement joins TRBV4-1 to TRBJ2-7; TRBD2 aligns across 7 bases. CDR1 and CDR2 (germline): MGHRA, YSYEKL. CDR3 size: 14 residues. J gave up 3 bases and V 4 bases, and 6 bases lay outside the gene matches. The CDR3 nucleotides are TGCGCCAGCAGCCCTGGGGGAGGGAGCTACGAGCAGTACTTC. Protein: CASSPGGGSYEQYF.

The rearrangement joins TRBV4-2 to TRBJ1-6, with TRBD1 matching over 8 bases. The trim removed 2 bases at V and 0 bases at J, leaving 6 bases unmatched. The germline CDR1 and CDR2 sequences are LGHNA and YNFKEQ. CDR3 length: 18 amino acids. CDR3 in DNA: TGTGCCAGCAGCCAATCTTACAGGGGGACCTCCTATAATTCACCCCTCCACTTT. Its protein is CASSQSYRGTSYNSPLHF.

V is TRBV19 and J is TRBJ1-1; TRBD1 matches at 9 bases. CDR3 size: 14 residues. CDR1 is LNHDA, CDR2 SQIVND, per germline (reference sequence). J was trimmed by 5 bases and V by 5 bases; bases with no gene match: 6. CDR3 in DNA: TGTGCCAGTAGTGGACAGGGGATGGGGACTGAAGCTTTCTTT. Encoded protein: CASSGQGMGTEAFF.

The chain couples TRBV5-1 to TRBJ1-2, with a tentative D call TRBD1 (6 bases). The CDR3 is 15 residues long. Trimming left V 4 bases short and J 0 bases short, with 13 bases between. Germline lookup yields CDR1 SGHRS and CDR2 YFSETQ. CDR3 DNA: TGCGCCAGCAGCCTACAGGGAAGAACTAACTATGGCTACACCTTC. Translating it yields CASSLQGRTNYGYTF. Full variable domain (outside the CDR3, taken from reference TRBV5-1 and TRBJ1-2): KAGVTQTPRYLIKTRGQQVTLSCSPISGHRSVSWYQQTPGQGLQFLFEYFSETQRNKGNFPGRFSGRQFSNSRSEMNVSTLELGDSALYLCASSLQGRTNYGYTFGSGTRLTVV.

CDR3 DNA sequence: TGTGCCAGCAGCCCGGACTTTAATGAGCAGTTCTTC. It specifies CASSPDFNEQFF. The V call is TRBV11-2, the J call TRBJ2-1, with D perhaps TRBD2 (5 bases). The CDR3 is 12 residues long. Germline-derived CDR1 and CDR2 are SGHAT and FQNNGV. V was pared by 5 bases and J by 7 bases, with 9 bases between.

The chain carries TRBV10-2 and TRBJ1-6, with D perhaps matching TRBD1 (5 bases). The CDR3 extends over 14 amino acids. Germline V lookup: CDR1 WSHSY, CDR2 SAAADI. Trimming stripped 2 bases from V and 7 bases from J, with 9 bases between. Here the CDR3 reads CASSERGSNSPLHF. The CDR3 DNA is TGCGCCAGCAGTGAGCGGGGGTCGAATTCACCCCTCCACTTT.

This chain joins TRBV18 and TRBJ2-1; 9 bases map to TRBD2. Germline CDR1 reads KGHSH; CDR2 reads LQKENI. V was pared by 5 bases and J by 4 bases, with 6 bases of the junction left unmatched. This CDR3 comprises 15 residues. CDR3 sequence: CASSEAGGLYNEQFF. As DNA, the CDR3 is TGTGCCAGCTCAGAAGCGGGGGGACTTTACAATGAGCAGTTCTTC.

This chain links TRBV9 with TRBJ2-1; tentatively, D is TRBD2 (6 bases). The CDR3 spans 14 residues. V lost 0 bases, J lost 9 bases, and 13 bases lay in between. The germline CDR1 and CDR2 sequences are SGDLS and YYNGEE. CDR3 loop: CASSVALLAREQFF. As DNA, the CDR3 is TGTGCCAGCAGCGTAGCTTTACTAGCCCGTGAGCAGTTCTTC.